The text below deals with one T cell receptor (beta chain). This sample is drawn from a study of blood T cell repertoires in COVID-19. The overall study: Sample material is recorded as cDNA or gDNA derived from T cells, B-cell-depleted T cells, or PBMCs.

Some clones are missing from TCRdb's copy, which holds only in-frame ones; the method was immunoSEQ multiplex PCR. Among fewer than 400,000 clones, 92% were seen once, and the ten largest hold roughly 20%. Trimming removed 1 base from V and 5 bases from J, with 27 bases in between. CDR1 and CDR2 (germline): LGHDT, YNNKEL (reference sequence). The CDR3 contains 19 residues. The chain uses TRBV3-1 (or the pseudogene TRBV3-2) and TRBJ2-7; possibly TRBD1 for D (7 bases). Sample: PBMCs or T cells enriched from blood (not recorded which). The TCR comes from a woman aged 25 to 45 who had recovered from COVID-19. The CDR3 here is CASSQGGRWAGGVGHEQYF. For the CDR3, the DNA is TGTGCCAGCAGCCAAGGAGGGAGGTGGGCAGGGGGAGTGGGTCACGAGCAGTACTTC.